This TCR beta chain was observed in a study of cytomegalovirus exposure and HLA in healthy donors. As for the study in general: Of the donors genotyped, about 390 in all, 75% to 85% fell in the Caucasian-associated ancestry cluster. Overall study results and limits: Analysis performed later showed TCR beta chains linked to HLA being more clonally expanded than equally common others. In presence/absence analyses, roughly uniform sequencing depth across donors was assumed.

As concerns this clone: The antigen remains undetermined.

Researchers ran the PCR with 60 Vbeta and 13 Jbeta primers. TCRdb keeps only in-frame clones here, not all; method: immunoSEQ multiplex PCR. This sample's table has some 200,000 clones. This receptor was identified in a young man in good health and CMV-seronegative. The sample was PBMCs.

The CDR3 reads CASSFTGYEQYF. In DNA, the CDR3 is TGTGCCAGCAGCTTTACGGGGTACGAGCAGTACTTC. This chain joins TRBV7-9 and TRBJ2-7; possible D gene TRBD2, 5 bases. The V gene lost 3 bases and the J gene lost 4 bases, with 7 bases spanning the gap. CDR3 length: 12 amino acids. In germline, CDR1 is SEHNR, CDR2 FQNEAQ (reference sequence). Full variable domain (outside the CDR3, taken from reference TRBV7-9 and TRBJ2-7): DTGVSQNPRHKITKRGQNVTFRCDPISEHNRLYWYRQTLGQGPEFLTYFQNEAQLEKSRLLSDRFSAERPKGSFSTLEIQRTEQGDSAMYLCASSFTGYEQYFGPGTRLTVT.